This T cell receptor beta chain was sequenced during a study of cytomegalovirus exposure and HLA in healthy donors (dated by TCRdb to about 2017). The study in broad terms: The 670 or so repertoires of the first cohort and the 110 or so validation repertoires were produced on the same platform, according to a later analysis. The aim of the study was to test whether cataloging public T cell receptors could identify signatures of past pathogen exposure. In addition to the first cohort of 666 subjects, a separate validation cohort of 130 or so different subjects was used. The study combined high-throughput TCR immunosequencing, statistical association of individual TCRs with disease status, and machine learning to predict cytomegalovirus infection status.

Separate from the approximately 700-subject first cohort, the validation cohort of 95 to 150 subjects was the group to which the donors belonged. The library was prepared using the immunoSEQ multiplex PCR assay. The original pipeline was this. A statistical classification framework was developed to diagnose cytomegalovirus status using the catalog of TCR beta chain sequences. TCRdb retrieved this table from immuneACCESS and kept in-frame rearrangements only. Not all clones are present; in checked studies, unresolved V genes account for under half, and no reason is known for the remainder. V and J calls and clone size are those listed in that table; D and trimming were worked out from the DNA. Counted in this sample were approximately 120,000 clones; around 94% of them appeared once. The top ten clones comprise roughly 1.2% of the sample. General study outcomes and caveats: A few of the identified cytomegalovirus-associated TCR beta chains were confirmed in vitro to be specific for cytomegalovirus antigens. In a later analysis, TCRs clustered in the first cohort were found to also tend to co-occur in the roughly 120 validation repertoires, with about 94% of cluster scores above 0. The study listed approximately 160 TCR beta chains as associated with cytomegalovirus. The validation cohort had no HLA typing available for a later analysis, so co-occurrence within that cohort was assessed over all 120 or so repertoires. While some public TCRs were present in many individuals, most TCR sequences turned up only very rarely across donors. It was suggested by the authors that the approach could potentially be generalized to other disease states and immunological phenotypes. Cytomegalovirus status was reported to be diagnosed by the classifier with high specificity and sensitivity in both the original and validation cohorts.

Trimming takes 1 base off V and 1 base off J; junction bases not matched to a gene: 2. Reading the germline V gene gives CDR1 MDHEN and CDR2 SYDVKM. The CDR3 measures 15 amino acids from cysteine to phenylalanine. The only DNA kept is the CDR3, 45 bases in frame from the first base. On this clone: There is no known antigen for this receptor. Base quality data are lacking; no much larger clone is found one base away.

The sequencing input was PBMCs. The V and J genes are TRBV28 and TRBJ1-1; 8 middle bases align to TRBD1. The TCR comes from a woman aged 18-30 years in good health and CMV-seronegative. The CDR3 protein: CASSLYGTGNTEAFF. The sequenced DNA: TGTGCCAGCAGTTTATACGGGACAGGGAACACTGAAGCTTTCTTT.